A single sample is the source of the 11 T cell receptor beta chains below, sequenced in a study of OX40 agonist ivuxolimab in advanced cancers. Sequencing used immunoSEQ multiplex PCR; TCRdb keeps in-frame clones, though not all of them. The sample carries 150,000 to 180,000 clones, 85% to 95% recorded once. The sequences come from CD4+ or CD8+ T cells sorted from blood, collected in a trial of the OX40 agonist ivuxolimab. These receptors were obtained from an adult with an advanced solid tumor such as melanoma, head and neck, liver or kidney cancer.

The rearrangement joins TRBV2 to TRBJ2-5, with D maybe TRBD2 (6 bases). In germline, CDR1 is SNHLY, CDR2 FYNNEI. V lost 6 bases and J 2 bases, leaving 7 bases between the germline ends. CDR3 size: 12 residues. The CDR3 region is CASRRGQETQYF. DNA of the CDR3: TGTGCCAGCAGGCGGGGTCAAGAGACCCAGTACTTC.

The sample holds one count of this clone. V usage is TRBV2 and J usage is TRBJ2-7; 13 positions agree with TRBD2. The trim removed 7 bases at V and 7 bases at J, leaving 4 bases unmatched. Germline CDR1 SNHLY, CDR2 FYNNEI. The CDR3 runs to 13 residues. The DNA of the CDR3 is TGTGCCAGCACGGGACTAGCGGGGCAGGAGCAGTACTTC. It yields the protein CASTGLAGQEQYF.

V gene TRBV5-1 combines with J gene TRBJ1-2; D is unresolved. Germline V gene sequence: CDR1 SGHRS, CDR2 YFSETQ. The CDR3 length is 11 residues. V lost 0 bases to trimming and J lost 5 bases, with 2 bases between them. CDR3 residues: CASSLDYGYTF. The CDR3, as DNA: TGCGCCAGCAGCTTGGATTATGGCTACACCTTC.

The CDR3, as DNA: TGCGCCAGCAGCTTGGAGGGAGATAGCAATCAGCCCCAGCATTTT. Protein sequence: CASSLEGDSNQPQHF. V gene TRBV5-1 combines with J gene TRBJ1-5; D is uncertain. In germline, CDR1 is SGHRS, CDR2 YFSETQ. The CDR3 contains 15 residues. V dropped 0 bases and J dropped 0 bases, with 7 bases sitting between them.

The V gene is TRBV6-5, the J gene TRBJ1-4; the D is unclear. Deletions cut 0 bases from V and 7 bases from J, with 0 bases between. CDR3 length: 11 residues. From germline, CDR1 is MNHEY and CDR2 SVGAGI. The CDR3 sequence: CASSYSEKLFF. CDR3 coding DNA: TGTGCCAGCAGTTACTCTGAAAAACTGTTTTTT.

The chain joins TRBV5-1 to TRBJ2-7; D remains ambiguous. V was clipped by 0 bases and J by 1 base, with 8 bases between them. The CDR3 covers 14 residues. CDR1 is SGHRS and CDR2 is YFSETQ in the germline V gene. DNA of the CDR3: TGCGCCAGCAGCTTGGGCCTAGGGTCCTACGAGCAGTACTTC. Residues: CASSLGLGSYEQYF. The variable domain in full, completed from reference TRBV5-1 and TRBJ2-7, reads KAGVTQTPRYLIKTRGQQVTLSCSPISGHRSVSWYQQTPGQGLQFLFEYFSETQRNKGNFPGRFSGRQFSNSRSEMNVSTLELGDSALYLCASSLGLGSYEQYFGPGTRLTVT.

The chain has TRBV25-1 and TRBJ2-4; maybe TRBD1 (6 bases). V was clipped by 6 bases and J by 1 base, with 10 bases between them. The germline gives CDR1 MGHDK, CDR2 SYGVNS. This CDR3 region has 14 residues. CDR3 sequence (DNA): TGTGCCAGCAGCAAGCAGGGGGCCAAAAACATTCAGTACTTC. Amino acids: CASSKQGAKNIQYF.

As to this clone: A junction end diverges from the germline sequence, so it may reflect a read error. The sample carries other DNA sequences with the same CDR3. The J gene is TRBJ1-2, the V gene TRBV28; D unclear. Germline V gene sequence: CDR1 MDHEN, CDR2 SYDVKM. CDR3 size: 14 residues. The CDR3 region has the DNA TGCGCCAGCAGCCTGCCCCATTACTCGTCTGGCTACACCTTC. It yields the protein CASSLPHYSSGYTF.

V usage is TRBV5-4 and J usage is TRBJ1-6; the D gene is possibly TRBD1 (5 bases). The CDR3 loop spans 14 amino acids. Between the trimmed V and J ends, which lost 6 bases and 7 bases, there was a span of 14 bases. CDR1 SGHNT and CDR2 YYREEE come from the germline V gene (reference sequence). CDR3 sequence reads: CASTSGGLNSPLHF. In DNA, the CDR3 is TGTGCCAGCACCTCGGGGGGGTTGAATTCACCCCTCCACTTT.

This chain connects TRBV30 to TRBJ2-1, with 7 positions matching TRBD2. Looked up from germline, CDR1 is GTSNPN and CDR2 is SVGIG (reference sequence). With V trimmed by 3 bases and J by 0 bases, 8 bases remained unmatched. The CDR3 is 16 residues long. CDR3 protein: CAWSSGTMSSYNEQFF. CDR3 coding DNA: TGTGCCTGGAGCTCCGGGACTATGAGCTCCTACAATGAGCAGTTCTTC.

This chain uses TRBV2 with TRBJ1-1, with D unresolved. V was trimmed by 3 bases and J by 7 bases, leaving 12 bases between them. The CDR3 runs 13 residues. The germline gives CDR1 SNHLY, CDR2 FYNNEI. CDR3 loop: CASSERAFGEAFF. DNA of the CDR3: TGTGCCAGCAGTGAGAGGGCGTTTGGTGAAGCTTTCTTT.